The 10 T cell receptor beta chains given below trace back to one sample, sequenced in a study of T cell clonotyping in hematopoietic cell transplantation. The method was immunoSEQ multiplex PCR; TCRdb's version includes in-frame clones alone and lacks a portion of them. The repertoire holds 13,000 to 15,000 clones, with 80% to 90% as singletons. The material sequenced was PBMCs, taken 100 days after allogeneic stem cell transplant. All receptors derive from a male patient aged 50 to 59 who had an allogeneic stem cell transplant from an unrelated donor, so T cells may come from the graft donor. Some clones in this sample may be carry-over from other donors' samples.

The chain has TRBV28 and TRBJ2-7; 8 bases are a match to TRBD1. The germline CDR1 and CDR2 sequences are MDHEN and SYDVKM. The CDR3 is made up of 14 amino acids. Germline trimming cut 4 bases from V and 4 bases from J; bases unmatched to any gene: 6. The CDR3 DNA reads TGTGCCAGCAGTTCGTGGACAGGGAATTACGAGCAGTACTTC. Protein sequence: CASSSWTGNYEQYF.

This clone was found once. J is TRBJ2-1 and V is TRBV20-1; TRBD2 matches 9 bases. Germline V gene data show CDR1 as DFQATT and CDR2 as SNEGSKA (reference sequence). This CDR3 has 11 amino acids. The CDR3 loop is CGVAGEREQFF. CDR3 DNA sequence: TGCGGGGTAGCGGGAGAACGGGAGCAGTTCTTC.

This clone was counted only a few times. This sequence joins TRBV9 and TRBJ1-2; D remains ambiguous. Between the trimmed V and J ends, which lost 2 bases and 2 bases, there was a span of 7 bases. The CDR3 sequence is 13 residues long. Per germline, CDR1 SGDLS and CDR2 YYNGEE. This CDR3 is CASSVTENYGYTF. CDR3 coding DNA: TGTGCCAGCAGCGTTACAGAAAACTATGGCTACACCTTC. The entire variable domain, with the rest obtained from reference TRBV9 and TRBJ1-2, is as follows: DSGVTQTPKHLITATGQRVTLRCSPRSGDLSVYWYQQSLDQGLQFLIQYYNGEERAKGNILERFSAQQFPDLHSELNLSSLELGDSALYFCASSVTENYGYTFGSGTRLTVV.

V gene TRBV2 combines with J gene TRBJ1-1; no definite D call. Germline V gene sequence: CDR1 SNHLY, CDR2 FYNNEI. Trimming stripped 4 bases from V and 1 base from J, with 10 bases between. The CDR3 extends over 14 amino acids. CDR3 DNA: TGTGCCAGCAGTGTAGGCAGCCAGAACACTGAAGCTTTCTTT. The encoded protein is CASSVGSQNTEAFF. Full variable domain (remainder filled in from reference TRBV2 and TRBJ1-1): EPEVTQTPSHQVTQMGQEVILRCVPISNHLYFYWYRQILGQKVEFLVSFYNNEISEKSEIFDDQFSVERPDGSNFTLKIRSTKLEDSAMYFCASSVGSQNTEAFFGQGTRLTVV.

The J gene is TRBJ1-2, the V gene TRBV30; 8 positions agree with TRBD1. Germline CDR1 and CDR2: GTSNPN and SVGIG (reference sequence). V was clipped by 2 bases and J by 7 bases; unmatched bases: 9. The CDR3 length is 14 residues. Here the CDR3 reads CAWSPGTGAGGYTF. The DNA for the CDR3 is TGTGCCTGGAGTCCCGGGACAGGAGCAGGTGGCTACACCTTC.

The CDR3 loop reads CASSLSPQGGGEKLFF. In nucleotides, the CDR3 is TGCGCCAGCAGCTTATCCCCCCAGGGAGGGGGTGAAAAACTGTTTTTT. This chain joins TRBV5-1 and TRBJ1-4, with D tentatively TRBD1 (6 bases). CDR3 length equals 16 residues. Germline V gene sequence: CDR1 SGHRS, CDR2 YFSETQ. Trimming pared 2 bases from V and 7 bases from J, leaving 18 bases between.

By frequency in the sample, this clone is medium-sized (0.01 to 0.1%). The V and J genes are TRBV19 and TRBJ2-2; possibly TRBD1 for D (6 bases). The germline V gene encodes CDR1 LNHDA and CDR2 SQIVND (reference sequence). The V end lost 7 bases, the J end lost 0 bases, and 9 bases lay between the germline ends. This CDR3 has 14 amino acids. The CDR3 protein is CASMDRANTGELFF. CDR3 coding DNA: TGTGCCAGTATGGACAGAGCGAACACCGGGGAGCTGTTTTTT.

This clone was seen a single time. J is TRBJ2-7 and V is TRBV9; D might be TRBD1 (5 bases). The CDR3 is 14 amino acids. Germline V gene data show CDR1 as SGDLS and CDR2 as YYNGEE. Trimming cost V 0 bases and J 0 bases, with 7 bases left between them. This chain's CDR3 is CASSVGQHSYEQYF. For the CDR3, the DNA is TGTGCCAGCAGCGTAGGACAGCACTCCTACGAGCAGTACTTC.

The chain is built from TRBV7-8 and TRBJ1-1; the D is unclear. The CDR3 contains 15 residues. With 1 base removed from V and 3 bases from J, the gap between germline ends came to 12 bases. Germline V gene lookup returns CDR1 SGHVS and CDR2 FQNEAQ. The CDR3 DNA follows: TGTGCCAGCAGCTTAGGGGCACTCGGCTACACTGAAGCTTTCTTT. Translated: CASSLGALGYTEAFF.

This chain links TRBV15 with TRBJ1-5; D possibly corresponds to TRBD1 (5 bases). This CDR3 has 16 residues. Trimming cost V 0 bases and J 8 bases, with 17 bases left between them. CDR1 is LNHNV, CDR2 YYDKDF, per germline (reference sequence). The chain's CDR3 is CATSRDISGVWEPQHF. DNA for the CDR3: TGTGCCACCAGCAGAGATATATCGGGGGTTTGGGAGCCCCAGCATTTT.